A selection of T cell receptor beta chains follows, all from one sample in a study of blood T cell repertoires in COVID-19. The data were produced by immunoSEQ multiplex PCR, yet TCRdb's version contains in-frame clones alone and is incomplete. The repertoire holds about 210,000 clones, roughly 85% seen once, with 3.8% in the top ten. Sequenced sample: PBMCs or T cells enriched from blood (not recorded which). These receptors were taken from a woman aged 40 to 55 with acute COVID-19. CDR3s include the opening cysteine and the closing phenylalanine or tryptophan. The D gene is left open where the match is weak.

>TRBD2|TRBV27|TRBJ2-3
CASSLSTGRAADTQYF
>NA|TRBV5-1|TRBJ2-2
CASSLDSLGAGELFF
>TRBD1|TRBV18|TRBJ1-1
CASSPPQGVITEAFF
>NA|TRBV28|TRBJ2-7
CASRSPRETYEQYF
>TRBD2|TRBV7-2|TRBJ2-3
CASSLAYLAGADTQYF
>NA|TRBV4-1|TRBJ1-3
CASSQAFTGGNTIYF
>TRBD1|TRBV3-1/TRBV3-2|TRBJ1-1
CASSQVRTGAYTEAFF
>TRBD1|TRBV28|TRBJ1-2
CASSSRGQDYGYTF
>NA|TRBV18|TRBJ2-1
CASSRGQRYNEQFF
>NA|TRBV9|TRBJ1-6
CASSVGRSGSPLHF
>TRBD2|TRBV9|TRBJ2-1
CASSGGRAPTSSYNEQFF
>NA|TRBV6-5|TRBJ2-7
CASSLEGKTYEQYF
>TRBD2|TRBV7-3|TRBJ2-1
CASSLIAGARNEQFF
>TRBD1|TRBV5-1|TRBJ2-2
CASSPGQDTGELFF
>TRBD2|TRBV9|TRBJ2-4
CASSVGPTTSNIQYF
>NA|TRBV27|TRBJ2-1
CASSFKLPYNEQFF
>NA|TRBV5-4|TRBJ1-1
CASSFFLGAGTEAFF